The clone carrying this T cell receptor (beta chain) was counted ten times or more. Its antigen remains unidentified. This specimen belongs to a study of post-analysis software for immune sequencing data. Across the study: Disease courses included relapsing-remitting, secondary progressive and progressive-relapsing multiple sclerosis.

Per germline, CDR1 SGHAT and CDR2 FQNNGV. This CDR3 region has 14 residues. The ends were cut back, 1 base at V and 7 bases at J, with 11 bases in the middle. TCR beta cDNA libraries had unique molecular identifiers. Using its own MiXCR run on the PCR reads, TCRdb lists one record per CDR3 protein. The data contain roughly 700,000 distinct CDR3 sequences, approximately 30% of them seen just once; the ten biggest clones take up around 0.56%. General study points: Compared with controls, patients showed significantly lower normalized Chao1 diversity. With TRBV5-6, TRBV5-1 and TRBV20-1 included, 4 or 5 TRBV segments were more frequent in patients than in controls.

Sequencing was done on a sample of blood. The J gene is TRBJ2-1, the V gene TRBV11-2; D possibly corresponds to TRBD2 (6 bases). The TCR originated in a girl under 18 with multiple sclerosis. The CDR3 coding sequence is TGTGCCAGCAGCTTAGCGGGAGTATGGAATGAGCAGTTCTTC. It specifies CASSLAGVWNEQFF. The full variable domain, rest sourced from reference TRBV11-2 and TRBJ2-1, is EAGVAQSPRYKIIEKRQSVAFWCNPISGHATLYWYQQILGQGPKLLIQFQNNGVVDDSQLPKDRFSAERLKGVDSTLKIQPAKLEDSAVYLCASSLAGVWNEQFFGPGTRLTVL.